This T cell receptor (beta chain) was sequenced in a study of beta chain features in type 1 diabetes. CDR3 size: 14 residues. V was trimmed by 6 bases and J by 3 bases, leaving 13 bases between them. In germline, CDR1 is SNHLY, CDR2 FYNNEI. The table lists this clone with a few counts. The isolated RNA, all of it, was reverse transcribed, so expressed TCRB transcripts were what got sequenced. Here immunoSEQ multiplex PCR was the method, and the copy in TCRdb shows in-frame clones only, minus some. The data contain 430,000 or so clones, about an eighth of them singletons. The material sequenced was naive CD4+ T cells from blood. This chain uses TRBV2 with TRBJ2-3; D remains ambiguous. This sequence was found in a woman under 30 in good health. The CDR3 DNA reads TGTGCCAGCAGGAGACGCGACTTAACAGATACGCAGTATTTT. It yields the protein CASRRRDLTDTQYF.